These 21 T cell receptor beta chains came from one sample sequenced in a study of T cell changes during pregnancy in multiple sclerosis. Sequenced by immunoSEQ multiplex PCR; TCRdb stores in-frame clones only, minus some. The sample holds over 35,000 clones, approximately 92% seen once. The source material was peripheral blood, sampled before pregnancy. The origin of the receptors is a female donor with multiple sclerosis, enrolled in a pregnancy study.

This chain connects TRBV5-1 to TRBJ1-2; D is unclear. Germline V CDR1 and CDR2: SGHRS, YFSETQ. With 4 bases removed from V and 3 bases from J, the gap between germline ends came to 10 bases. The CDR3 has 13 amino acids. CDR3 DNA: TGCGCCAGCAGCCCCCGACTGGACTATGGCTACACCTTC. Residues: CASSPRLDYGYTF.

The rearrangement joins TRBV5-1 to TRBJ2-5, with 7 bases lining up with TRBD1. The J call may be in error: the DNA end matches TRBJ2-7 better. The CDR3 loop spans 15 amino acids. Looked up from germline, CDR1 is SGHRS and CDR2 is YFSETQ. This CDR3 reads CASSPPRTGGYEQYF. CDR3 DNA sequence: TGCGCCAGCAGCCCACCCCGGACAGGCGGATACGAGCAGTACTTC.

The J gene is TRBJ1-2, the V gene TRBV6-6, with 7 bases fitting TRBD1. The length of the CDR3 is 14 residues. CDR1 is MNHNY and CDR2 is SVGAGI in the germline V gene (reference sequence). J was trimmed by 2 bases and V by 5 bases; bases with no gene match: 5. In DNA, the CDR3 is TGTGCCAGCAGTGAGACAGGGTCGAACTATGGCTACACCTTC. This codes for CASSETGSNYGYTF.

The chain uses TRBV28 and TRBJ2-2, with D possibly TRBD2 on 6 matching bases. CDR1 is MDHEN, CDR2 SYDVKM, per germline. Trimming stripped 7 bases from V and 1 base from J, with 13 bases between. The CDR3 totals 15 residues. As DNA, the CDR3 is TGTGCCAGCACTACTGGTAGCGGGAACACCGGGGAGCTGTTTTTT. Translation: CASTTGSGNTGELFF. Supplemented by reference TRBV28 and TRBJ2-2, the full variable domain reads DVKVTQSSRYLVKRTGEKVFLECVQDMDHENMFWYRQDPGLGLRLIYFSYDVKMKEKGDIPEGYSVSREKKERFSLILESASTNQTSMYLCASTTGSGNTGELFFGEGSRLTVL.

This chain connects TRBV7-9 to TRBJ1-2, with a tentative D call TRBD1 (6 bases). V lost 5 bases and J 3 bases, leaving 16 bases between the germline ends. Germline assignment: CDR1 SEHNR and CDR2 FQNEAQ (reference sequence). CDR3 length: 15 residues. DNA for the CDR3: TGTGCCAGCAGCCCCTCCGGGACACCACACTATGGCTACACCTTC. This sequence encodes CASSPSGTPHYGYTF.

This clone was counted a single time. This rearrangement joins TRBV27 to TRBJ2-2, with D uncertain. The germline V and J ends were trimmed by 2 bases and 6 bases, with 13 bases remaining between them. This CDR3 has 15 residues. The germline gives CDR1 MNHEY, CDR2 SMNVEV (reference sequence). CDR3 DNA sequence: TGTGCCAGCAGTTTAGCTAGAGACGGGTCCGGGGAGCTGTTTTTT. This gives the protein CASSLARDGSGELFF.

CDR3 amino acids: CASSQAEGSNTEAFF. The CDR3 nucleotides are TGTGCCAGCAGCCAAGCGGAGGGGTCCAACACTGAAGCTTTCTTT. This chain uses TRBV4-2 with TRBJ1-1, with TRBD1 as a possible D gene (5 bases). Germline V lookup: CDR1 LGHNA, CDR2 YNFKEQ. This CDR3 has 15 residues. V lost 1 base and J lost 2, with 11 bases in between.

This sequence joins TRBV7-8 and TRBJ2-2, with 10 bases identical to TRBD2. V trimming: 5 bases; J trimming: 7 bases; junction bases outside the gene matches: 10. This CDR3 spans 16 amino acids. Germline assignment: CDR1 SGHVS and CDR2 FQNEAQ. CDR3 region: CASSLSAGGPIGELFF. As DNA, the CDR3 is TGTGCCAGCAGCCTATCAGCGGGAGGGCCTATCGGGGAGCTGTTTTTT.

The chain employs TRBV19 and TRBJ2-1; TRBD1 is a possible D gene (5 bases). The V and J ends lost 10 bases and 5 bases respectively, with 12 bases between them. Per the germline V gene, CDR1 is LNHDA and CDR2 is SQIVND (reference sequence). The CDR3 has 12 amino acids. DNA for the CDR3: TGTGCCACCGGCGGACACCACAATGAGCAGTTCTTC. Protein: CATGGHHNEQFF.

V is TRBV19 and J is TRBJ1-1; tentatively, D is TRBD1 (6 bases). This CDR3 region has 14 residues. The V gene's germline CDR1 is LNHDA and CDR2 SQIVND (reference sequence). V gave up 8 bases and J gave up 4 bases, with 17 bases separating them. The CDR3 reads CASGLVQGGTEAFF. DNA for the CDR3: TGTGCCAGTGGATTAGTACAGGGTGGCACTGAAGCTTTCTTT.

This clone was seen a single time. This chain joins TRBV4-1 and TRBJ2-7; D might be TRBD2 (6 bases). CDR1 is MGHRA, CDR2 YSYEKL, per germline. CDR3 size: 15 residues. V was cut by 4 bases and J by 0 bases, with 13 bases left in between. DNA for the CDR3: TGCGCCAGCAGCCGGGAGGCCGACTCCTCCTACGAGCAGTACTTC. Translation: CASSREADSSYEQYF.

The rearrangement links TRBV6-6 to TRBJ1-5, with a possible D match to TRBD1 (5 bases). V dropped 6 bases and J dropped 8 bases, with 17 bases sitting between them. The CDR3 length is 14 residues. From germline, CDR1 is MNHNY and CDR2 SVGAGI (reference sequence). The CDR3 loop is CASRSSGGDEPQHF. The CDR3 DNA follows: TGTGCCAGCAGGTCGAGTGGGGGGGATGAGCCCCAGCATTTT.

The J gene is TRBJ2-7, the V gene TRBV28, with 8 bases fitting TRBD2. The CDR3 runs to 15 residues. The V gene end was trimmed by 6 bases and the J gene end by 0 bases; junction bases not matched to a gene: 7. Looked up from germline, CDR1 is MDHEN and CDR2 is SYDVKM. The CDR3 reads CASRTGGTSSYEQYF. The CDR3 DNA reads as TGTGCCAGCAGAACTGGGGGGACTAGCTCCTACGAGCAGTACTTC.

The chain has TRBV6-5 and TRBJ2-7; 10 nucleotides agree with TRBD1. Germline lookup yields CDR1 MNHEY and CDR2 SVGAGI. The V segment lost 0 bases and the J segment 5 bases; nucleotides outside the gene matches: 4. CDR3 length equals 15 residues. Written as DNA, the CDR3 is TGTGCCAGCAGTTACTCGGGGACAGGGGTCGACGAGCAGTACTTC. Protein: CASSYSGTGVDEQYF.

The rearrangement links TRBV7-9 to TRBJ2-3; D unclear. The V end lost 1 base, the J end lost 1 base, and 9 bases lay between the germline ends. The CDR3 contains 15 residues. CDR1 and CDR2 from the germline V gene are SEHNR and FQNEAQ (reference sequence). In DNA form, the CDR3 reads TGTGCCAGCAGCTTAGTTACCTCAGGCACAGATACGCAGTATTTT. Translation: CASSLVTSGTDTQYF. The full variable domain, its missing parts supplied by reference TRBV7-9 and TRBJ2-3, is DTGVSQNPRHKITKRGQNVTFRCDPISEHNRLYWYRQTLGQGPEFLTYFQNEAQLEKSRLLSDRFSAERPKGSFSTLEIQRTEQGDSAMYLCASSLVTSGTDTQYFGPGTRLTVL.

The rearrangement uses TRBV7-9 and TRBJ1-1; weak D call: TRBD1 (5 bases). This CDR3 is 14 amino acids long. Germline V gives CDR1 SEHNR, CDR2 FQNEAQ (reference sequence). Trimming took off 4 bases at V and 5 bases at J, with 14 bases between the two ends. The CDR3 reads CASSSPAGDTEAFF. The CDR3 DNA follows: TGTGCCAGCAGCTCTCCGGCGGGGGATACTGAAGCTTTCTTT.

This clone was seen once. The gene calls are TRBV6-4 and TRBJ1-5, with 7 bases lining up with TRBD1. The CDR3 is 14 amino acids. V lost 5 bases and J lost 1; bases outside the gene matches: 2. Germline V CDR1 and CDR2: MRHNA, SNTAGT. The CDR3 region has the DNA TGTGCCAGCAGTCCGACAGGGAGCAATCAGCCCCAGCATTTT. Protein product: CASSPTGSNQPQHF.

This rearrangement joins TRBV7-2 to TRBJ1-2; no reliable D call. V was pared by 0 bases and J by 8 bases, with 13 bases between. The germline gives CDR1 SGHTA, CDR2 FQGNSA. The CDR3 covers 14 residues. CDR3 bases: TGTGCCAGCAGCTTAGCTCCGGAGGGATTCGGCTACACCTTC. This sequence encodes CASSLAPEGFGYTF.

The genes are TRBV19 and TRBJ2-7, with TRBD2 matching 12 bases. Germline trimming cut 6 bases from V and 5 bases from J; bases unmatched to any gene: 8. Germline loops: CDR1 LNHDA, CDR2 SQIVND (reference sequence). CDR3 length: 15 residues. The CDR3 loop reads CASRMTSGSQDEQYF. The CDR3 bases are TGTGCCAGTAGAATGACTAGCGGGAGTCAGGACGAGCAGTACTTC.

The chain recombines TRBV18 with TRBJ2-1, with 12 bases that match TRBD2. This CDR3 is built from 15 residues. With V trimmed by 3 bases and J by 8 bases, 5 bases remained unmatched. Germline V gene lookup returns CDR1 KGHSH and CDR2 LQKENI. CDR3 nucleotides: TGTGCCAGCTCACCCGGGACTAGCGGGTTCGATGAGCAGTTCTTC. It yields the protein CASSPGTSGFDEQFF.

The rearrangement links TRBV6-5 to TRBJ2-7; unclear D gene. The length of the CDR3 is 13 residues. The V end lost 0 bases, the J end lost 4 bases, and 7 bases lay between the germline ends. The germline V gene encodes CDR1 MNHEY and CDR2 SVGAGI. Written as DNA, the CDR3 is TGTGCCAGCAGTTACTCCCCATCATACGAGCAGTACTTC. Residues: CASSYSPSYEQYF.